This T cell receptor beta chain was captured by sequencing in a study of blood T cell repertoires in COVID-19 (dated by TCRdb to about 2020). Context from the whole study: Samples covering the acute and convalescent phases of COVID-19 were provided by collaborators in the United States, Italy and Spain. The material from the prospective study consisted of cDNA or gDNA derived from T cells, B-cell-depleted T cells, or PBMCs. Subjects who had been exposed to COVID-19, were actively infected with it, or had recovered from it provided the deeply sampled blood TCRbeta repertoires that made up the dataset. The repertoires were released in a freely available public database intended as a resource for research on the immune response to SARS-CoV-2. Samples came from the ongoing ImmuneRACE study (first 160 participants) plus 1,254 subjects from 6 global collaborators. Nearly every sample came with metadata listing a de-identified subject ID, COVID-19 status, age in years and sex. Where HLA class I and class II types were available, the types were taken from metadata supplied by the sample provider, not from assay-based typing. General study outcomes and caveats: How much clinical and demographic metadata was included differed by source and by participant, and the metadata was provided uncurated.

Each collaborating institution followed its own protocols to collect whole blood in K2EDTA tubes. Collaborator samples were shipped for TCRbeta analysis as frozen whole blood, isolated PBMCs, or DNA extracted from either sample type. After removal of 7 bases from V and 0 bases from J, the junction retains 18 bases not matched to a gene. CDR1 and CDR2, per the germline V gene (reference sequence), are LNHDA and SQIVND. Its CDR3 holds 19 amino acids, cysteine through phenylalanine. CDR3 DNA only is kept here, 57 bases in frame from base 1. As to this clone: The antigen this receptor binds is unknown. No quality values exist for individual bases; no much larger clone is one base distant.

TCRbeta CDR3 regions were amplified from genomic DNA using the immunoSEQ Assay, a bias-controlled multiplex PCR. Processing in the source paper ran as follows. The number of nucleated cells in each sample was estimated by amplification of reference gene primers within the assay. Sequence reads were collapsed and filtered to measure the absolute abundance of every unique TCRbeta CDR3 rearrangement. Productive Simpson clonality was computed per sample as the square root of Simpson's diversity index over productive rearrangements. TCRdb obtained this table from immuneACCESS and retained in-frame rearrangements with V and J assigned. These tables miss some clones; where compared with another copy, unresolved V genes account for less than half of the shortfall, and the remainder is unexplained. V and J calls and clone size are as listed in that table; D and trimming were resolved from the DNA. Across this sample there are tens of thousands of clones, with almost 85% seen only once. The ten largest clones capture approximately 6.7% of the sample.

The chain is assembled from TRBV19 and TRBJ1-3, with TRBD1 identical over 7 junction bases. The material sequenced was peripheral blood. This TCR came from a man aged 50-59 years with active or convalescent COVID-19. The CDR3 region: CASNSEDRFKSLSGNTIYF. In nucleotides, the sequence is TGTGCCAGTAACTCCGAGGACAGGTTCAAGTCCCTCTCTGGAAACACCATATATTTT.